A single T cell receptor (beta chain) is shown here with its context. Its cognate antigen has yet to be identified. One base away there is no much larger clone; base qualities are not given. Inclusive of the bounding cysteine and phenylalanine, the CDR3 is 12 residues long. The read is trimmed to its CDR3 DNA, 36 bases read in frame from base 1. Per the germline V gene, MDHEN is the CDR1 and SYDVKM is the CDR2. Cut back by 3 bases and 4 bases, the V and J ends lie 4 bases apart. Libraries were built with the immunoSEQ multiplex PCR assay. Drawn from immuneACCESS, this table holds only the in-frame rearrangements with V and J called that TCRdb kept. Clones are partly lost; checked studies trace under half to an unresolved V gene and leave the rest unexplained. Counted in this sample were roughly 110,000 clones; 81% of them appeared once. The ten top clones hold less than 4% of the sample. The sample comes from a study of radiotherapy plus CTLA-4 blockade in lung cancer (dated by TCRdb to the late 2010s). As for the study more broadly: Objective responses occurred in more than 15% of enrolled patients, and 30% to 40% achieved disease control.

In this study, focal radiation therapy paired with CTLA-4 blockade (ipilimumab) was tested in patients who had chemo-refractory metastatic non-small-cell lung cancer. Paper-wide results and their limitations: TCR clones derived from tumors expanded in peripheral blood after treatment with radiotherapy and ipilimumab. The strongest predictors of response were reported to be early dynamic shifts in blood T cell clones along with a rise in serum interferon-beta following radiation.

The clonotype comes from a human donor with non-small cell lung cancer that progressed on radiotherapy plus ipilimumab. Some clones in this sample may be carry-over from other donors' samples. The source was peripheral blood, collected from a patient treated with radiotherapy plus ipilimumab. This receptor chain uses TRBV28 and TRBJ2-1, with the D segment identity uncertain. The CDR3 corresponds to CASSFRYNEQFF. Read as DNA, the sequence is TGTGCCAGCAGTTTTAGATACAATGAGCAGTTCTTC. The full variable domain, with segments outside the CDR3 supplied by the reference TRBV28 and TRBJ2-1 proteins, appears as DVKVTQSSRYLVKRTGEKVFLECVQDMDHENMFWYRQDPGLGLRLIYFSYDVKMKEKGDIPEGYSVSREKKERFSLILESASTNQTSMYLCASSFRYNEQFFGPGTRLTVL.